This TCR beta chain is from a study of shared clonotypes between healthy human individuals. Background on the study: Every donor yielded three CD4 naive, three CD4 memory, two CD8 naive and one CD8 memory plate. Whole-study results and caveats: Limitation of the genetic and exposure-history diversity represented came from the few donors.

TCRdb keeps only in-frame clones here, not all; method: immunoSEQ multiplex PCR. The profile covers hundreds of thousands of clones, with more than 95% appearing a single time and 0.3% to 0.35% taken by the ten largest. With regard to this clone: Its antigen is currently unknown.

The trim removed 4 bases at V and 7 bases at J, leaving 8 bases unmatched. The germline V gene has CDR1 SGHRS and CDR2 YFSETQ. CDR3 length: 14 residues. Naive CD8 isolation took CD45RO-negative cells positively selected for CCR7 and excluded terminally differentiated effector memory CD45RA+ cells. Source material: naive CD8+ T cells sorted from blood. The chain combines TRBV5-1 with TRBJ2-1; 7 nucleotides align to TRBD1. This TCR came from a young man in good health. The CDR3 DNA reads TGCGCCAGCAGCGATGCCGGGACAGCAAATGAGCAGTTCTTC. It yields the protein CASSDAGTANEQFF.